This passage covers 26 T cell receptor beta chains from one sample sequenced in a study of graft-versus-host responses after intestinal transplantation. Clones were sequenced by immunoSEQ multiplex PCR, and TCRdb holds only the in-frame ones, with some missing. The sample shows under 25,000 clones, 35% to 40% of them seen only once. Sequences were derived from alloreactive CD4+ T cells from a mixed lymphocyte reaction culture, sampled before transplantation. The subset here: CFSE-low proliferating T cells sorted from approximately six-day pre-transplant mixed lymphocyte reaction (GvH or HvG direction). These receptors all stem from a human patient who was an organ donor for intestinal transplantation.

This sequence joins TRBV6-1 and TRBJ1-1, with D perhaps matching TRBD1 (5 bases). Germline lookup yields CDR1 MNHNS and CDR2 SASEGT. Trimming cost V 8 bases and J 11 bases, with 15 bases left between them. This CDR3 region has 11 residues. In nucleotides, the CDR3 is TGTGCCAGCGAGAGGGGCCTGGGGGCTTTCTTT. It translates to CASERGLGAFF.

The chain uses TRBV28 and TRBJ1-1; 11 bases match TRBD1. The CDR3 totals 15 residues. V lost 5 bases and J lost 4; bases outside the gene matches: 6. The V gene's germline CDR1 is MDHEN and CDR2 SYDVKM. The DNA of the CDR3 is TGTGCCAGCAGTCTTCCCGGGACAGGGGGCACTGAAGCTTTCTTT. Translated, it gives CASSLPGTGGTEAFF.

The chain joins TRBV4-2 to TRBJ2-1, with D hard to call. The V end was cut by 1 base, the J end by 2 bases, with 9 bases between. This CDR3 is 15 amino acids long. Per germline, CDR1 LGHNA and CDR2 YNFKEQ. The chain's CDR3 is CASSQGGPPYNEQFF. DNA for the CDR3: TGTGCCAGCAGCCAAGGGGGTCCTCCCTACAATGAGCAGTTCTTC.

Concerning this clone itself: The same CDR3 also results from other DNA sequences found in this sample. This chain links TRBV10-3 with TRBJ1-3; D perhaps matches TRBD1 (5 bases). CDR3 length: 15 residues. The germline CDR1 and CDR2 sequences are ENHRY and SYGVKD. The V and J ends lost 5 bases and 4 bases respectively, with 15 bases between them. The CDR3 nucleotides are TGTGCCATCAGTCCCCAAGGGGCGCCCGGAAACACCATATATTTT. Translating it yields CAISPQGAPGNTIYF.

V is TRBV7-6 and J is TRBJ2-5; a possible D gene is TRBD1 (5 bases). CDR3 size: 13 residues. Germline V gives CDR1 SGHVS, CDR2 FNYEAQ. Trimming took 2 bases from V and 4 from J, leaving 8 bases between them. As DNA, the CDR3 is TGTGCCAGCAGCTTACCAGGGATAGAGACCCAGTACTTC. This sequence encodes CASSLPGIETQYF.

CDR3 protein: CASSSLDRFYEQYF. The CDR3 nucleotides are TGTGCCAGCAGTTCATTGGACAGGTTCTACGAGCAGTACTTC. The V gene is TRBV28, the J gene TRBJ2-7, with 7 bases fitting TRBD1. The CDR3 has 14 amino acids. V dropped 4 bases and J dropped 3; count of bases not matched to a gene: 6. The germline CDR1 and CDR2 sequences are MDHEN and SYDVKM.

The chain combines TRBV6-5 with TRBJ1-5; D gene uncertain. Germline V gene lookup returns CDR1 MNHEY and CDR2 SVGAGI. With 5 bases removed from V and 11 bases from J, the gap between germline ends came to 16 bases. The CDR3 is 13 residues long. CDR3 sequence: CASSEGGGLSQHF. DNA for the CDR3: TGTGCCAGCAGTGAAGGCGGAGGACTCTCCCAGCATTTT.

This chain links TRBV28 with TRBJ2-2, with a tentative D call TRBD2 (7 bases). V lost 7 bases and J lost 8, with 14 bases in between. Germline V gives CDR1 MDHEN, CDR2 SYDVKM. The CDR3 totals 13 residues. CDR3 sequence: CASTSGQFGELFF. In nucleotides, the CDR3 is TGTGCCAGCACTAGCGGACAGTTTGGGGAGCTGTTTTTT. Complete variable domain (other parts from reference TRBV28 and TRBJ2-2): DVKVTQSSRYLVKRTGEKVFLECVQDMDHENMFWYRQDPGLGLRLIYFSYDVKMKEKGDIPEGYSVSREKKERFSLILESASTNQTSMYLCASTSGQFGELFFGEGSRLTVL.

The chain is built from TRBV7-9 and TRBJ2-1; TRBD2 aligns across 12 bases. Germline CDR1 and CDR2: SEHNR and FQNEAQ (reference sequence). With 5 bases clipped from V and 3 bases from J, the junction kept 5 bases outside the gene matches. The CDR3 runs to 16 residues. The CDR3 sequence is CASSKTTSGSYNEQFF. The CDR3 coding sequence is TGTGCCAGCAGCAAGACGACTAGCGGGAGCTACAATGAGCAGTTCTTC.

This clone is deemed medium-sized (0.01 to 0.1%). The chain couples TRBV28 to TRBJ1-1; unclear D gene. V was clipped by 2 bases and J by 11 bases, with 15 bases between them. Germline V CDR1 and CDR2: MDHEN, SYDVKM. The CDR3 is 13 residues long. The CDR3, as DNA: TGTGCCAGCAGTTTAACCGGGGTGCACTCCGCTTTCTTT. Its translation is CASSLTGVHSAFF.

This clone was counted a few times. Written as DNA, the CDR3 is TGTGCCAGCAGTGATGGTTTCGGGGCGGGAGTCCACAATGAGCAGTTCTTC. It translates to CASSDGFGAGVHNEQFF. The rearrangement uses TRBV2 and TRBJ2-1, with 7 bases lining up with TRBD2. The junction had 13 bases not matched to a gene; V was cut back by 3 bases and J by 5 bases. This CDR3 is built from 17 residues. Germline lookup yields CDR1 SNHLY and CDR2 FYNNEI. The full variable domain, completed using reference TRBV2 and TRBJ2-1, is EPEVTQTPSHQVTQMGQEVILRCVPISNHLYFYWYRQILGQKVEFLVSFYNNEISEKSEIFDDQFSVERPDGSNFTLKIRSTKLEDSAMYFCASSDGFGAGVHNEQFFGPGTRLTVL.

This clone is labeled as medium-sized. This rearrangement joins TRBV25-1 to TRBJ2-1, with 9 bases aligning to TRBD2. Germline CDR1 is MGHDK and CDR2 is SYGVNS. CDR3 size: 15 residues. J was trimmed by 8 bases and V by 3 bases; bases with no gene match: 8. The CDR3 loop is CASSDLGLAGDEQFF. Written as DNA, the CDR3 is TGTGCCAGCAGTGATCTGGGACTAGCCGGGGATGAGCAGTTCTTC.

V usage is TRBV19 and J usage is TRBJ1-5; no clear D. The V and J ends lost 3 bases and 0 bases respectively, with 3 bases between them. The CDR3 is 13 amino acids. The germline CDR1 and CDR2 sequences are LNHDA and SQIVND (reference sequence). The CDR3 DNA follows: TGTGCCAGTAGTATTGCTAGCAATCAGCCCCAGCATTTT. Translation gives CASSIASNQPQHF. The whole variable domain, remainder taken from reference TRBV19 and TRBJ1-5, is DGGITQSPKYLFRKEGQNVTLSCEQNLNHDAMYWYRQDPGQGLRLIYYSQIVNDFQKGDIAEGYSVSREKKESFPLTVTSAQKNPTAFYLCASSIASNQPQHFGDGTRLSIL.

This chain's CDR3 is CASSGLAGVGTDTQYF. The CDR3 DNA reads as TGTGCCAGCAGCGGACTAGCGGGAGTAGGGACAGATACGCAGTATTTT. The V call is TRBV28, the J call TRBJ2-3; 13 bases are shared with TRBD2. Germline V CDR1 and CDR2: MDHEN, SYDVKM. Trimming removed 6 bases from V and 3 bases from J; junction bases left unmatched: 6. The CDR3 runs to 16 residues.

The chain employs TRBV14 and TRBJ2-2; D unclear. The CDR3 loop spans 12 amino acids. With 0 bases removed from V and 7 bases from J, the gap between germline ends came to 3 bases. Germline V gene sequence: CDR1 SGHDN, CDR2 FVKESK. The CDR3 here is CASSQEGGELFF. Written as DNA, the CDR3 is TGTGCCAGCAGCCAAGAGGGCGGGGAGCTGTTTTTT.

This clone is medium-sized in the sample. This chain connects TRBV5-1 to TRBJ2-7, with D tentatively TRBD2 (6 bases). CDR3 length: 15 amino acids. V lost 0 bases and J lost 1, with 11 bases in between. Germline V lookup: CDR1 SGHRS, CDR2 YFSETQ. The CDR3 DNA follows: TGCGCCAGCAGCTTGGATGGGACTTTTTCCTACGAGCAGTACTTC. It translates to CASSLDGTFSYEQYF.

V and J are TRBV30 and TRBJ2-7; TRBD2 matches 7 bases. The CDR3 extends over 13 amino acids. Germline V gives CDR1 GTSNPN, CDR2 SVGIG (reference sequence). With V trimmed by 3 bases and J by 6 bases, 8 bases remained unmatched. The CDR3 DNA follows: TGTGCCTGGAGCCGCGGACTAGTAGGCGAGCAGTACTTC. Translated, it gives CAWSRGLVGEQYF.

By share, this clone counts as medium-sized. This chain connects TRBV12-5 to TRBJ2-4; TRBD1 aligns across 9 bases. The CDR3 length is 14 residues. V lost 5 bases, J lost 8 bases, and 7 bases stayed unmatched. CDR1 is LGHNT and CDR2 is FRNRAP in the germline V gene. CDR3 sequence reads: CASGPGQGRDIQYF. The CDR3 nucleotides are TGTGCTAGTGGTCCAGGACAGGGGCGAGACATTCAGTACTTC. Filled out from reference TRBV12-5 and TRBJ2-4, the complete variable domain reads DARVTQTPRHKVTEMGQEVTMRCQPILGHNTVFWYRQTMMQGLELLAYFRNRAPLDDSGMPKDRFSAEMPDATLATLKIQPSEPRDSAVYFCASGPGQGRDIQYFGAGTRLSVL.

V and J are TRBV4-1 and TRBJ2-3; D unclear. V was cut by 5 bases and J by 6 bases, with 24 bases left in between. CDR1 is MGHRA, CDR2 YSYEKL, per germline. The CDR3 runs 17 residues. CDR3 region: CASSTLLSAGKGDTQYF. As DNA, the CDR3 is TGCGCCAGCAGCACCTTACTGTCGGCCGGTAAGGGTGATACGCAGTATTTT.

The J gene is TRBJ1-1, the V gene TRBV5-1; D unresolved. The CDR3 contains 13 residues. Trimming took 3 bases from V and 1 from J, leaving 7 bases between them. Germline V gene sequence: CDR1 SGHRS, CDR2 YFSETQ. The CDR3 reads CASSSGRNTEAFF. CDR3 nucleotide sequence: TGCGCCAGCAGCTCCGGACGGAACACTGAAGCTTTCTTT.

The V call is TRBV5-1, the J call TRBJ2-7; D possibly uses TRBD1 or TRBD2 (6 bases each). The germline gives CDR1 SGHRS, CDR2 YFSETQ. The CDR3 loop spans 14 amino acids. V dropped 0 bases and J dropped 4 bases, with 11 bases sitting between them. The CDR3 here is CASSLDGGWYEQYF. As DNA, the CDR3 is TGCGCCAGCAGCTTGGACGGGGGCTGGTACGAGCAGTACTTC.

V gene TRBV28 combines with J gene TRBJ2-1; D is unresolved. The CDR3 consists of 12 residues. V was clipped by 6 bases and J by 5 bases, with 8 bases between them. Germline CDR1 and CDR2: MDHEN and SYDVKM. CDR3 bases: TGTGCCAGCAGCTTTCGAGACAATGAGCAGTTCTTC. It is translated as CASSFRDNEQFF.

The chain uses TRBV13 and TRBJ2-3; D call uncertain. Between the trimmed V and J ends, which lost 3 bases and 2 bases, there was a span of 6 bases. The CDR3 extends over 13 amino acids. The germline CDR1 and CDR2 sequences are PRHDT and FYEKMQ (reference sequence). The CDR3 reads CASSFPVTDTQYF. The CDR3 DNA sequence: TGTGCCAGCAGCTTCCCAGTCACAGATACGCAGTATTTT.

V usage is TRBV6-5 and J usage is TRBJ1-2; a weak D match, TRBD1 (5 bases). Trimming left V 0 bases short and J 5 bases short, with 7 bases between. This CDR3 contains 13 residues. Germline CDR1 MNHEY, CDR2 SVGAGI. CDR3 region: CASSYSGGYGYTF. DNA of the CDR3: TGTGCCAGCAGTTACTCTGGGGGATATGGCTACACCTTC.

Relative to its sample, this clone is medium-sized. The chain recombines TRBV5-1 with TRBJ2-7, with 12 positions matching TRBD2. Germline-derived CDR1 and CDR2 are SGHRS and YFSETQ. CDR3 size: 16 residues. V lost 5 bases, J lost 0 bases, and 6 bases stayed unmatched. The CDR3 DNA reads TGCGCCAGCAGGTCCGGACTAGCGGGGTTCTCCTACGAGCAGTACTTC. It is translated as CASRSGLAGFSYEQYF.

By frequency in the sample, this clone is medium-sized. V gene TRBV5-4 combines with J gene TRBJ2-1; D remains ambiguous. In germline, CDR1 is SGHNT, CDR2 YYREEE (reference sequence). V was shortened by 4 bases and J by 6 bases, with 17 bases between the two germline ends. The CDR3 extends over 15 amino acids. The CDR3 loop is CASSPRGAWGNEQFF. CDR3 DNA sequence: TGTGCCAGCAGCCCCCGAGGTGCGTGGGGCAATGAGCAGTTCTTC.